A selection of T cell receptor beta chains follows, all from one sample in a study of shared clonotypes between healthy human individuals. Assay: immunoSEQ multiplex PCR; the TCRdb copy retains only in-frame clones and omits some. The table includes approximately 340,000 clones, roughly 70% detected once. The sample was memory CD4+ T cells sorted from blood. These TCRs come from a man aged 30-40 years in good health. CDR3s include the opening cysteine and the closing phenylalanine or tryptophan. Fields, in order: J gene, D gene, clone size, V gene, CDR3 protein, CDR3 DNA. The D gene is left open where the match is weak. A row's size may be missing; if present it is once, few, many or a size class.

TRBJ2-2 | NA | NA | TRBV7-8 | CASSLRDTNTGELFF | TGTGCCAGCAGCTTAAGGGACACGAACACCGGGGAGCTGTTTTTT
TRBJ2-3 | TRBD1 | NA | TRBV12-5 | CASASTRQGTTDTQYF | TGTGCTAGTGCCTCGACCCGACAGGGAACAACAGATACGCAGTATTTT
TRBJ2-7 | NA | NA | TRBV27 | CASSWGGGPRGRYYEQYF | TGTGCCAGCAGTTGGGGCGGCGGACCGAGGGGAAGATACTACGAGCAGTACTTC
TRBJ1-1 | TRBD1 | NA | TRBV2 | CATSLQGSNTEAFF | TGTGCCACCTCGCTACAGGGGTCTAACACTGAAGCTTTCTTT
TRBJ2-5 | NA | few | TRBV6-1 | CASSLTGVKETQYF | TGTGCCAGCAGTCTTACGGGAGTAAAAGAGACCCAGTACTTC
TRBJ2-7 | NA | once | TRBV11-2 | CASSPGQYEQYF | TGTGCCAGCAGCCCAGGACAGTACGAGCAGTACTTC
TRBJ2-5 | NA | NA | TRBV5-1 | CASSGGRQEETQYF | TGCGCCAGCAGCGGGGGACGTCAAGAAGAGACCCAGTACTTC
TRBJ2-7 | TRBD2 | NA | TRBV7-2 | CASSQRGTSSVEQYF | TGTGCCAGCAGCCAGAGGGGGACTAGTTCGGTCGAGCAGTACTTC
TRBJ1-4 | NA | once | TRBV7-2 | CASSLQAVGEKLFF | TGTGCCAGCAGCTTACAAGCGGTGGGTGAAAAACTGTTTTTT
TRBJ2-5 | NA | once | TRBV28 | CASSFPRPRETQYF | TGTGCCAGCAGTTTTCCCCGCCCCCGGGAGACCCAGTACTTC
TRBJ2-1 | TRBD2 | NA | TRBV30 | CAALLADYNEQFF | TGTGCCGCCCTGCTAGCGGACTACAATGAGCAGTTCTTC
TRBJ2-1 | TRBD2 | NA | TRBV7-3 | CASSPSTSADEQFF | TGTGCCAGCAGCCCCTCGACTAGCGCGGATGAGCAGTTCTTC
TRBJ2-7 | TRBD1 | few | TRBV14 | CASSPRRSDRGLTYEQYF | TGTGCCAGCAGCCCAAGGCGGTCGGACAGGGGACTTACCTACGAGCAGTACTTC
TRBJ2-5 | NA | NA | TRBV19 | CASSRQDDKETQYF | TGTGCCAGTAGCCGACAGGATGACAAAGAGACCCAGTACTTC
TRBJ2-4 | TRBD1 | NA | TRBV28 | CASSLYRGRSGRNIQYF | TGTGCCAGCAGTTTGTACAGGGGGCGCAGTGGGAGAAACATTCAGTACTTC
TRBJ2-5 | NA | few | TRBV5-4 | CASSVPGAEETQYF | TGTGCCAGCAGCGTACCCGGCGCCGAAGAGACCCAGTACTTC
TRBJ2-4 | TRBD2 | NA | TRBV29-1 | CSVEGLAGGSKNIQYF | TGCAGCGTTGAGGGACTAGCGGGAGGAAGCAAAAACATTCAGTACTTC
TRBJ2-1 | TRBD2 | NA | TRBV7-2 | CASSPSGWEGHNEQFF | TGTGCCAGCAGCCCAAGTGGGTGGGAGGGCCACAATGAGCAGTTCTTC
TRBJ2-7 | NA | NA | TRBV6-5 | CASQGGGLSSYEQYF | TGTGCCAGCCAGGGGGGTGGACTGAGCTCCTACGAGCAGTACTTC
TRBJ2-3 | NA | once | TRBV7-3 | CASSSHHSDTQYF | TGTGCCAGCAGTTCTCACCACAGTGATACGCAGTATTTT
TRBJ2-5 | NA | NA | TRBV30 | CAWEVIGRETQYF | TGTGCCTGGGAAGTGATAGGACGAGAGACCCAGTACTTC
TRBJ1-5 | NA | NA | TRBV5-1 | CASRRDGSNQPQHF | TGCGCCAGCAGACGAGACGGTTCCAATCAGCCCCAGCATTTT
TRBJ2-7 | NA | NA | TRBV10-1 | CASSETAGGKQYF | TGCGCCAGCAGTGAGACGGCAGGCGGGAAACAGTACTTC
TRBJ2-7 | NA | once | TRBV29-1 | CSVGWSYEQYF | TGCAGCGTTGGCTGGTCCTACGAGCAGTACTTC
TRBJ2-5 | NA | NA | TRBV30 | CAWSATRGGTETQYF | TGTGCCTGGAGTGCCACTCGCGGCGGGACAGAGACCCAGTACTTC
TRBJ2-1 | TRBD1 | once | TRBV6-1 | CASSVEDRVNEQFF | TGTGCCAGCAGTGTTGAGGACAGGGTCAATGAGCAGTTCTTC
TRBJ2-1 | NA | NA | TRBV28 | CASSLNRIGEDNEQFF | TGTGCCAGCAGTTTAAATAGAATAGGAGAAGACAATGAGCAGTTCTTC
TRBJ2-1 | NA | NA | TRBV2 | CASSNSLLINEQFF | TGTGCCAGCAGTAACAGTTTACTAATCAATGAGCAGTTCTTC
TRBJ2-5 | NA | few | TRBV5-4 | CASIGIGAEQTQYF | TGTGCCAGCATAGGTATAGGAGCCGAACAGACCCAGTACTTC
TRBJ2-1 | TRBD1 | NA | TRBV6-5 | CASSSGTGYNEQFF | TGTGCCAGCAGTTCCGGGACAGGGTACAATGAGCAGTTCTTC
TRBJ2-5 | TRBD2 | NA | TRBV27 | CASSLSATSGRMKTQYF | TGTGCCAGCAGTTTATCAGCGACTAGCGGGAGGATGAAGACCCAGTACTTC
TRBJ2-1 | NA | many | TRBV19 | CATSPTAQFSYNEQFF | TGTGCCACCAGCCCGACAGCACAATTCTCCTACAATGAGCAGTTCTTC
TRBJ1-5 | TRBD1 | NA | TRBV2 | CASRAGGGNQPQHF | TGTGCCAGCAGGGCAGGGGGCGGAAATCAGCCCCAGCATTTT
TRBJ2-3 | NA | many | TRBV6-5 | CASSEQEGRTQYF | TGTGCCAGCAGTGAACAGGAGGGCAGGACGCAGTATTTT
TRBJ2-1 | TRBD2 | few | TRBV5-1 | CASSSGLAGGPIGNEQFF | TGCGCCAGCAGCTCGGGACTAGCGGGAGGGCCAATAGGCAATGAGCAGTTCTTC
TRBJ1-2 | NA | NA | TRBV14 | CASSLTPYGYTF | TGTGCCAGCAGCCTTACCCCCTATGGCTACACCTTC
TRBJ1-5 | NA | NA | TRBV19 | CASQQGLGQPQHF | TGTGCCAGTCAACAGGGCTTGGGTCAGCCCCAGCATTTT
TRBJ2-7 | NA | NA | TRBV7-9 | CASSPGGTAYEQYF | TGTGCCAGCAGCCCAGGCGGGACAGCGTACGAGCAGTACTTC
TRBJ1-6 | NA | NA | TRBV6-5 | CASSYQYNSPLHF | TGTGCCAGCAGTTACCAGTATAATTCACCCCTCCACTTT
TRBJ2-5 | TRBD2 | few | TRBV2 | CASSWIGTSEETQYF | TGTGCCAGCAGTTGGATCGGGACTAGCGAAGAGACCCAGTACTTC
TRBJ2-7 | TRBD1 | NA | TRBV2 | CASSESGQGYEQYF | TGTGCCAGCAGTGAGAGCGGACAGGGCTACGAGCAGTACTTC
TRBJ2-5 | TRBD1 | NA | TRBV27 | CASSKRQGLPQETQYF | TGTGCCAGCAGTAAACGACAGGGGCTTCCGCAAGAGACCCAGTACTTC
TRBJ1-3 | NA | NA | TRBV4-1 | CASSQGPLSRGNTIYF | TGCGCCAGCAGCCAAGGGCCATTGTCGCGGGGAAACACCATATATTTT
TRBJ2-5 | NA | NA | TRBV30 | CAWSVGSLQETQYF | TGTGCCTGGAGTGTAGGCAGTTTACAAGAGACCCAGTACTTC
TRBJ2-2 | NA | NA | TRBV27 | CASSLFSSAGELFF | TGTGCCAGCAGTTTATTTTCCTCAGCCGGGGAGCTGTTTTTT
TRBJ2-6 | TRBD1 | NA | TRBV5-6 | CASSLFGTGSSGANVLTF | TGTGCCAGCAGCTTATTCGGGACAGGCAGCTCTGGGGCCAACGTCCTGACTTTC
TRBJ2-3 | NA | once | TRBV7-6 | CASTRGGVGDTQYF | TGTGCCAGCACCAGAGGAGGGGTTGGAGATACGCAGTATTTT
TRBJ1-6 | TRBD1 | few | TRBV5-4 | CASSSRDRSSPLHF | TGTGCCAGCAGCTCCCGGGACAGGAGTTCACCCCTCCACTTT
TRBJ1-1 | NA | few | TRBV5-1 | CASSLGEGTEAFF | TGCGCCAGCAGCTTGGGGGAGGGAACTGAAGCTTTCTTT
TRBJ2-1 | TRBD2 | NA | TRBV19 | CASSSWTSGVSDEQFF | TGTGCCAGTAGTTCGTGGACTAGCGGGGTCTCCGATGAGCAGTTCTTC